These T cell receptor beta chains were read from a single sample in a study of human T cells and chemical hapten exposure. Each CDR3 protein is one row after TCRdb ran MiXCR on the RACE reads. This table holds 330,000 or so distinct CDR3 sequences, nearly 6.5% found once. Material: whole blood, obtained in connection with sensitization to the hapten diphenylcyclopropenone (DPC). These receptors came from a woman younger than 30 with alopecia areata. Some clones in this sample may be carry-over from other donors' samples. Each CDR3 is given with its conserved first and last residue. A D gene is named only where the DNA matches it firmly. Only some rows state a clone size, as once, few, many or a class for expanded clones.

J gene	V gene	clone size	D gene	CDR3 DNA	CDR3 protein
TRBJ1-4	TRBV2	NA	TRBD1	TGTGCCAGCAAGGACAGGCTAAATGAAAAACTGTTTTTT	CASKDRLNEKLFF
TRBJ2-3	TRBV12-3/TRBV12-4	NA	NA	TGTGCCAGCAGCCAGCCAGGTGTGGTGACAGATACGCAGTATTTT	CASSQPGVVTDTQYF
TRBJ2-3	TRBV7-2	few	TRBD2	TGTGCCAGCAGCGCCAATCAGCGGGGACTCACAGATACGCAGTATTTT	CASSANQRGLTDTQYF
TRBJ1-2	TRBV7-2	many	NA	TGTGCCAGCAGCGCAGGGCCCCGAGGATATGGCTACACCTTC	CASSAGPRGYGYTF
TRBJ2-5	TRBV7-2	few	NA	TGTGCCAGCAGCTTAGACTCGGCTAGCTCCCGAGAGACCCAGTACTTC	CASSLDSASSRETQYF
TRBJ2-3	TRBV11-1	many	NA	TGTGCCAGCAGCTTAATGGCTAGCCTAACCATAACAGATACGCAGTATTTT	CASSLMASLTITDTQYF
TRBJ2-3	TRBV6-2/TRBV6-3	NA	NA	TGTGCCAGCAGGCCTTATGGCAGAGGGAGCACAGATACGCAGTATTTT	CASRPYGRGSTDTQYF
TRBJ2-3	TRBV10-3	few	TRBD1	TGTGCCCCCGGGACAGCCTCCACAGATACGCAGTATTTT	CAPGTASTDTQYF
TRBJ1-4	TRBV7-9	few	NA	TGTGCCAGCAGCTTAACCGGGGACGGATCTAATGAAAAACTGTTTTTT	CASSLTGDGSNEKLFF
TRBJ2-5	TRBV7-2	few	TRBD2	TGTGCCAGCAGCCCGCAGACTAGCGGTCAAGAGACCCAGTACTTC	CASSPQTSGQETQYF
TRBJ2-7	TRBV20-1	NA	NA	TGCAGTGCTAGTAGCAGGGATAGTTACGAGCAGTACTTC	CSASSRDSYEQYF
TRBJ2-1	TRBV29-1	NA	NA	TGCAGCGTTGTCGCGGGACAGACTTCGAACAATGAGCAGTTCTTC	CSVVAGQTSNNEQFF
TRBJ2-3	TRBV12-3/TRBV12-4	NA	NA	TGTGCCACTACATTGACTCTAGGGCCCACAGATACGCAGTATTTT	CATTLTLGPTDTQYF
TRBJ2-3	TRBV7-6	NA	NA	TGTGCCAGCAGCGGCGACACCCTGGAAGACACAGATACGCAGTATTTT	CASSGDTLEDTDTQYF
TRBJ1-2	TRBV2	many	NA	TGTGCCGGGGTGGAGGGGACGGCTGGCTACACCTTC	CAGVEGTAGYTF
TRBJ2-1	TRBV7-2	many	TRBD1	TGTGCCAGCAGCTCTCGACAGGGGGCTAATGAGCAGTTCTTC	CASSSRQGANEQFF
TRBJ2-6	TRBV25-1	few	TRBD1	TGTGCCAGCAACGGACAGGGGGGCGGCGGGGCCAACGTCCTGACTTTC	CASNGQGGGGANVLTF
TRBJ2-3	TRBV7-2	many	NA	TGTGCCAGCAGCTTAGCGCTGGGGATGGATACGCAGTATTTT	CASSLALGMDTQYF
TRBJ1-1	TRBV27	few	NA	TGTGCCAGCAGGTTCCGGAGGAACACTGAAGCTTTCTTT	CASRFRRNTEAFF
TRBJ1-6	TRBV7-8	few	NA	TGTGCCAGCAGCTCCCGGGCCCAGGCCTATAATTCACCCCTCCACTTT	CASSSRAQAYNSPLHF
TRBJ2-3	TRBV10-3	many	TRBD2	TGTGCCATCAGTGAGTCAGGCGGGGGGCGCACAGATACGCAGTATTTT	CAISESGGGRTDTQYF
TRBJ2-1	TRBV7-2	few	TRBD1	TGTGCCAGCAGACCCGACAGGGCTTCCTACAATGAGCAGTTCTTC	CASRPDRASYNEQFF
TRBJ2-3	TRBV28	few	NA	TGTGCCAGCCGTCTAGGGGGGGGCCTAGATACGCAGTATTTT	CASRLGGGLDTQYF
TRBJ2-3	TRBV29-1	few	NA	TGCAGCGTTTCTGGCGGGGCCACAGATACGCAGTATTTT	CSVSGGATDTQYF
TRBJ2-3	TRBV12-3/TRBV12-4	few	NA	TGTGCCAGCCGCGCCCAGGGACTTCTGTTGGATACGCAGTATTTT	CASRAQGLLLDTQYF
TRBJ1-1	TRBV9	many	NA	TGTGCCAGCAGCGTAGCACAGGAGAACACTGAAGCTTTCTTT	CASSVAQENTEAFF
TRBJ2-3	TRBV6-2/TRBV6-3	few	NA	TGTGCCAGCAGTTATTCGAGTGACACAGATACGCAGTATTTT	CASSYSSDTDTQYF
TRBJ1-2	TRBV28	many	TRBD1	TGTGCCAGCACCCCTCCCGGCAGGGGGGCGGATGGCTACACCTTC	CASTPPGRGADGYTF
TRBJ2-7	TRBV7-9	many	NA	TGTGCCAGCAGCCCGGACAGCTCCCTGCTGGAGCAGTACTTC	CASSPDSSLLEQYF
TRBJ1-4	TRBV6-1	few	NA	TGTGCCAGCAGTGGACGGGGAAATGAAAAACTGTTTTTT	CASSGRGNEKLFF
TRBJ1-1	TRBV3-1	NA	NA	TGTGCCAGCAGCCCCAATAGACCCTGGGAAGCTTTCTTT	CASSPNRPWEAFF
TRBJ1-2	TRBV7-2	many	NA	TGTGCCAGCAGCTCGCTACCGCAAACAGGCTATGGCTACACCTTC	CASSSLPQTGYGYTF
TRBJ1-4	TRBV19	many	NA	TGTGCCAGTAGTTCATCGTCGAGGTCGGAAAAACTGTTTTTT	CASSSSSRSEKLFF
TRBJ2-1	TRBV7-9	NA	NA	TGTGCCAGCAGCTTAGACACCTACAATGAGCAGTTCTTC	CASSLDTYNEQFF
TRBJ2-5	TRBV6-2/TRBV6-3	few	NA	TGTGCCAGCAGTTACTCAGGGAAGAGGAAAGAGACCCAGTACTTC	CASSYSGKRKETQYF
TRBJ1-5	TRBV10-3	many	NA	TGTGCCATTTCACGGGGGCGGGACAATCAGCCCCAGCATTTT	CAISRGRDNQPQHF
TRBJ2-1	TRBV11-3	NA	TRBD2	TGTGCCAGCAGCGCCGCGGGGGGGGAGAACAATGAGCAGTTCTTC	CASSAAGGENNEQFF
TRBJ1-1	TRBV6-6	many	NA	TGTGCCAGCAAGGTAGGGGTCATGAACACTGAAGCTTTCTTT	CASKVGVMNTEAFF
TRBJ1-4	TRBV6-5	few	NA	TGTGCCAGCAGTTACAGGGGGGGCGCAGAAAAACTGTTTTTT	CASSYRGGAEKLFF
TRBJ2-5	TRBV7-2	few	TRBD1	TGTGCCAGCAGCTTAGTTGGGGCAGGGGGCCCCAATCCCGAGACCCAGTACTTC	CASSLVGAGGPNPETQYF
TRBJ1-5	TRBV29-1	many	TRBD1	TGCAGCGTAGGGACAGGGGCGGGGCAGCCCCAGCATTTT	CSVGTGAGQPQHF
TRBJ1-6	TRBV14	NA	NA	TGTGCCAGCAGCCCAACGTATGCGAGCTCCTATAATTCACCCCTCCACTTT	CASSPTYASSYNSPLHF
TRBJ1-1	TRBV4-3	many	NA	TGCGCCAGCAGCCATTACGACACTGAAGCTTTCTTT	CASSHYDTEAFF
TRBJ1-1	TRBV5-1	few	NA	TGCGCCAGCAGCACACAAATGAACACTGAAGCTTTCTTT	CASSTQMNTEAFF
TRBJ2-7	TRBV10-3	few	NA	TGTGCCATCAGTGAGTCTTTAAGCCGTACCTACGAGCAGTACTTC	CAISESLSRTYEQYF
TRBJ1-2	TRBV5-4	NA	TRBD1	TGTGCCAGCAGCCCTGGGGGACAGGGCCATGGCTACACCTTC	CASSPGGQGHGYTF
TRBJ1-4	TRBV7-6	many	TRBD1	TGTGCCAGCAGCCCGGGACAGGGGGCCTGGGGTGAAAAACTGTTTTTT	CASSPGQGAWGEKLFF
TRBJ1-2	TRBV6-1	few	NA	TGTGCCAGCAGAGAGCCCAGCAACTATGGCTACACCTTC	CASREPSNYGYTF
TRBJ1-5	TRBV27	many	NA	TGTGCCAGCAGTCCCCGGACAGACAATCAGCCCCAGCATTTT	CASSPRTDNQPQHF
TRBJ2-1	TRBV6-2/TRBV6-3	many	TRBD2	TGTGCCAGCAGTTTGGAAGGACTAGCGGGGGACAATGAGCAGTTCTTC	CASSLEGLAGDNEQFF
TRBJ2-5	TRBV9	few	TRBD2	TGTGCCAGCAGCGTAGGAGCGGGGGGGCTTCGAGAGACCCAGTACTTC	CASSVGAGGLRETQYF
TRBJ1-5	TRBV7-8	many	NA	TGTGCCAGCAGCTTGATCTATCGCAATCAGCCCCAGCATTTT	CASSLIYRNQPQHF